This T cell receptor beta chain emerged from a study of Graves' ophthalmopathy and Graves' hyperthyroidism. The authors amplified TCR beta CDR3 regions, and they did so from RNA transcripts for repertoire sequencing. The library came from an HTBI-primed first-round RT-PCR and a second-round multiplex PCR. TCRdb reprocessed the multiplex PCR reads via MiXCR and lists one record per CDR3 protein. This sample has 350,000 to 400,000 distinct CDR3 sequences, with roughly 15% found just once. The study, taken as a whole, reports: Discriminating ophthalmopathy from stable hyperthyroidism, a 13-signature model attained a sensitivity of 85% to 90% and a specificity of about 81%.

This clonotype occurred many times. Its specificity is unknown. V was trimmed by 3 bases and J by 6 bases, leaving 6 bases between them. In germline, CDR1 is SNHLY, CDR2 FYNNEI. CDR3 size: 12 residues. If no ophthalmopathy appeared within 18 months of follow-up, hyperthyroidism was termed stable. Hyperthyroidism patients, all newly diagnosed, had under 2 months' duration and ages of 18 to 65. This receptor was taken from a woman aged 18-29 years with stable Graves' hyperthyroidism. The sample consisted of peripheral blood. The chain links TRBV2 to TRBJ1-5; the D is unclear. This chain's CDR3 is CASSDSGQPQHF. CDR3 coding DNA: TGTGCCAGCAGTGACTCGGGTCAGCCCCAGCATTTT.